Listed here are 8 T cell receptor beta chains from one sample, sequenced in a study of cytomegalovirus exposure and HLA in healthy donors. 13 Jbeta primers and 60 Vbeta primers were used for the PCR. Sequencing was performed with immunoSEQ multiplex PCR; in TCRdb, only in-frame clones are kept and a portion is missing. Here the sample spans about 120,000 clones, about 80% being singletons. Material: PBMCs. The receptors shown here come from a female donor in good health and CMV-seronegative.

The chain couples TRBV6-5 to TRBJ2-1; D is perhaps TRBD1 (5 bases). CDR3 length: 13 amino acids. Germline V gene sequence: CDR1 MNHEY, CDR2 SVGAGI. The DNA for the CDR3 is TGTGCTACAAGAGGTGGCCAGGGCAATGAGCAGTTCTTC. As protein: CATRGGQGNEQFF.

The CDR3 reads CASSNGLGRDTQYF. CDR3 DNA sequence: TGTGCCAGCAGTAACGGACTAGGTCGTGATACGCAGTATTTT. This rearrangement joins TRBV6-5 to TRBJ2-3; 7 bases map to TRBD2. Germline V gene data show CDR1 as MNHEY and CDR2 as SVGAGI. Trimming cost V 5 bases and J 6 bases; bases outside gene matches: 8. The CDR3 runs 14 residues.

The V and J genes are TRBV25-1 and TRBJ1-2; TRBD1 matches 7 bases. The CDR3 loop spans 12 amino acids. Germline CDR1 reads MGHDK; CDR2 reads SYGVNS. With 4 bases clipped from V and 8 bases from J, the junction kept 4 bases outside the gene matches. The CDR3 DNA sequence: TGTGCCAGCAGTGGTACAGGGGTAGGCTACACCTTC. It translates to CASSGTGVGYTF.

This clone is a singleton in its sample. The rearrangement joins TRBV10-1 to TRBJ2-7; 7 bases are a match to TRBD1. J lost 0 bases, V lost 5 bases, and 7 bases had no gene match. The length of the CDR3 is 15 residues. CDR1 and CDR2 from the germline V gene are WNHNN and SYGVQD (reference sequence). CDR3 sequence: CASSIGQASSYEQYF. For the CDR3, the DNA is TGCGCCAGCAGTATCGGACAGGCTAGCTCCTACGAGCAGTACTTC.

The chain recombines TRBV11-2 with TRBJ2-3; 9 bases line up with TRBD2. CDR1 and CDR2 from the germline V gene are SGHAT and FQNNGV. Trimming at V came to 7 bases and at J to 3 bases, leaving 5 bases not matched to a gene. The CDR3 is made up of 14 amino acids. CDR3 sequence (DNA): TGTGCCAGCACGCGGGGGGGCAGAACAGATACGCAGTATTTT. Amino acid sequence: CASTRGGRTDTQYF.

This sequence joins TRBV6-5 and TRBJ2-1; TRBD1 agrees at 7 bases. The CDR3 sequence is 14 residues long. J gave up 3 bases and V 2 bases, and 1 base lay outside the gene matches. Germline assignment: CDR1 MNHEY and CDR2 SVGAGI. The CDR3 spells CASSYDRDYNEQFF. The CDR3, as DNA: TGTGCCAGCAGTTACGACAGGGACTACAATGAGCAGTTCTTC.

The chain couples TRBV27 to TRBJ2-3; D uncertain. V lost 5 bases, J lost 0 bases, and 12 bases lay in between. The CDR3 runs to 15 residues. CDR1 is MNHEY and CDR2 is SMNVEV in the germline V gene (reference sequence). CDR3 DNA sequence: TGTGCCAGCAGTACATCAGGTTCTAGCACAGATACGCAGTATTTT. This translates into CASSTSGSSTDTQYF.

CDR3 loop: CASRLAGQSSYEQYF. The CDR3 bases are TGTGCCAGCAGACTTGCGGGACAGAGCTCCTACGAGCAGTACTTC. The genes are TRBV28 and TRBJ2-7; a possible D gene is TRBD1 (7 bases). V was clipped by 6 bases and J by 0 bases, with 15 bases between them. Looked up from germline, CDR1 is MDHEN and CDR2 is SYDVKM. The CDR3 runs to 15 residues.